The 24 T cell receptor beta chains in this list originate from one sample, sequenced in a study of CD8 T cells in Susac syndrome (dated by TCRdb to 2018 to 2020). Library preparation employed the immunoSEQ multiplex PCR assay. RNA was extracted using the RNeasy kit, and roughly 0.5 to 1 ug of the RNA was reverse transcribed with random hexamers. In TCRdb, the public reads were trimmed at Q25 with fastp and aligned with MiXCR, with productive beta chains retained. Rows are combined by CDR3 protein, so each entry shows the most common genes and DNA. The sample table records 100,000 or so distinct CDR3 sequences; around 94% of these occur just once. The ten largest clones capture roughly 0.3% of the sample. What was sequenced was CD4+ T cells from PBMCs. The receptor set was obtained from a human donor with Susac syndrome.

The J gene is TRBJ2-2, the V gene TRBV2; 14 nucleotides line up with TRBD2. Germline V lookup: CDR1 SNHLY, CDR2 FYNNEI. The CDR3 length is 15 residues. The V gene end was trimmed by 5 bases and the J gene end by 6 bases; junction bases not matched to a gene: 2. CDR3 nucleotides: TGTGCCAGCAGTCGGACTAGCGGGGGGCCCGGGGAGCTGTTTTTT. Translation gives CASSRTSGGPGELFF.

The V gene is TRBV14, the J gene TRBJ1-2, with 7 bases fitting TRBD1. CDR3 length equals 15 residues. J was trimmed by 3 bases and V by 3 bases; bases with no gene match: 7. Germline V CDR1 and CDR2: SGHDN, FVKESK. CDR3 bases: TGTGCCAGCAGCCACCTGACAGGGTCGGACTATGGCTACACCTTC. Translating gives CASSHLTGSDYGYTF.

The chain uses TRBV7-8 and TRBJ2-5; 8 bases are shared with TRBD1. The CDR3 covers 15 residues. Trimming at V came to 6 bases and at J to 7 bases, leaving 13 bases not matched to a gene. Looked up from germline, CDR1 is SGHVS and CDR2 is FQNEAQ. In DNA form, the CDR3 reads TGTGCCAGCAGATTAACAGGGGGTGATGGTGTGACCCAGTACTTC. It encodes CASRLTGGDGVTQYF.

CDR3 nucleotide sequence: TGTGCCTGGAGTGCCCCAGAGCGGGGGGGCCGGCGGCGGACGCAGTATTTT. This gives the protein CAWSAPERGGRRRTQYF. The rearrangement uses TRBV30 and TRBJ2-3, with 10 positions matching TRBD2. The CDR3 length is 17 residues. V was clipped by 1 base and J by 9 bases; unmatched bases: 16. Germline CDR1 GTSNPN, CDR2 SVGIG (reference sequence). The full variable domain, with the rest looked up from reference TRBV30 and TRBJ2-3, is SQTIHQWPATLVQPVGSPLSLECTVEGTSNPNLYWYRQAAGRGLQLLFYSVGIGQISSEVPQNLSASRPQDRQFILSSKKLLLSDSGFYLCAWSAPERGGRRRTQYFGPGTRLTVL.

V is TRBV20-1 and J is TRBJ2-1, with 9 bases aligning to TRBD2. Germline assignment: CDR1 DFQATT and CDR2 SNEGSKA (reference sequence). The length of the CDR3 is 13 residues. The ends lost 4 bases at V and 6 bases at J; junction bases unmatched: 4. The CDR3 sequence is CSATGTSPNEQFF. The DNA for the CDR3 is TGCAGTGCTACCGGGACTAGCCCCAATGAGCAGTTCTTC.

The rearrangement joins TRBV12-3 or TRBV12-4 to TRBJ2-7, with 13 positions matching TRBD2. CDR3 length: 17 residues. The J segment lost 5 bases and the V segment lost 5 bases, leaving 12 bases of the junction unmatched. CDR3 loop: CASSAGLAGARFDEQYF. For the CDR3, the DNA is TGTGCCAGCAGTGCAGGACTAGCGGGGGCCAGGTTCGACGAGCAGTACTTC.

CDR3 loop: CASSRGDFYNEQFF. The CDR3 DNA sequence: TGCGCCAGCAGCCGAGGGGACTTTTACAATGAGCAGTTCTTC. The chain joins TRBV4-3 to TRBJ2-1; D may be TRBD2 (6 bases). Per germline, CDR1 LGHNA and CDR2 YSLEER. This CDR3 comprises 14 residues. V was cut by 4 bases and J by 4 bases, with 11 bases left in between.

The DNA of the CDR3 is TGCGCCAGCAGCCAACCGAGGGAGGCTATGGCGGAGACCCAGTACTTC. It encodes CASSQPREAMAETQYF. The V gene is TRBV4-3, the J gene TRBJ2-5, with a possible D match to TRBD2 (6 bases). Deletions cut 2 bases from V and 5 bases from J, with 18 bases between. CDR1 and CDR2 from the germline V gene are LGHNA and YSLEER. CDR3 length equals 16 residues.

The rearrangement links TRBV19 to TRBJ2-7; no reliable D call. V dropped 4 bases and J dropped 0 bases, with 16 bases sitting between them. Looked up from germline, CDR1 is LNHDA and CDR2 is SQIVND (reference sequence). There are 16 residues in the CDR3. The CDR3 spells CASSTFTRMSSYEQYF. The CDR3 nucleotides are TGTGCCAGTAGTACCTTTACACGGATGAGCTCCTACGAGCAGTACTTC.

This chain joins TRBV2 and TRBJ2-6; D is unresolved. V lost 7 bases and J 4 bases, leaving 11 bases between the germline ends. CDR1 and CDR2 (germline): SNHLY, FYNNEI. The CDR3 is made up of 14 amino acids. This CDR3 is CASIDQAGANVLTF. As DNA, the CDR3 is TGTGCCAGCATTGACCAAGCCGGGGCCAACGTCCTGACTTTC.

The CDR3 DNA follows: TGTGCCAGCAGCGTGCCAGGGAAAGGTACGCAGTATTTT. Translating it yields CASSVPGKGTQYF. This chain connects TRBV9 to TRBJ2-3; D might be TRBD1 (5 bases). V lost 2 bases to trimming and J lost 8 bases, with 12 bases between them. Germline-derived CDR1 and CDR2 are SGDLS and YYNGEE. This CDR3 comprises 13 residues.

This chain uses TRBV28 with TRBJ2-2; 12 bases agree with TRBD2. The germline gives CDR1 MDHEN, CDR2 SYDVKM. V was clipped by 5 bases and J by 3 bases; unmatched bases: 4. The CDR3 runs to 16 residues. CDR3 bases: TGTGCCAGCAGTACCGGACTAGCGGGGTACACCGGGGAGCTGTTTTTT. Protein sequence: CASSTGLAGYTGELFF.

The chain recombines TRBV20-1 with TRBJ2-7, with 7 bases aligning to TRBD2. The CDR3 length is 13 residues. Germline CDR1 is DFQATT and CDR2 is SNEGSKA (reference sequence). As DNA, the CDR3 is TGCAGCCTACCGGGAGGAGGGCTCAACGAGCAGTACTTC. Translation: CSLPGGGLNEQYF.

This clonotype was detected only a few times. This rearrangement joins TRBV30 to TRBJ1-5; D possibly corresponds to TRBD1 (5 bases). The germline gives CDR1 GTSNPN, CDR2 SVGIG (reference sequence). This CDR3 comprises 13 residues. Trimming took 2 bases from V and 2 from J, leaving 7 bases between them. The CDR3 sequence: CAWSPTGNQPQHF. The CDR3 DNA is TGTGCCTGGAGTCCGACAGGCAATCAGCCCCAGCATTTT.

The rearrangement uses TRBV20-1 and TRBJ1-2; no clear D gene. The CDR3 has 13 residues. Germline CDR1 reads DFQATT; CDR2 reads SNEGSKA (reference sequence). Trimming left V 0 bases short and J 8 bases short, with 13 bases between. The CDR3 DNA is TGCAGTGCTAGAGATGGGCCCAGCAGGGGCTACACCTTC. Translation gives CSARDGPSRGYTF.

V usage is TRBV3-1 and J usage is TRBJ1-1; D uncertain. Germline CDR1 reads LGHDT; CDR2 reads YNNKEL (reference sequence). Trimming took off 2 bases at V and 1 base at J, with 5 bases between the two ends. The CDR3 extends over 13 amino acids. The CDR3 here is CASSQTENTEAFF. As DNA, the CDR3 is TGTGCCAGCAGCCAAACGGAGAACACTGAAGCTTTCTTT.

The rearrangement uses TRBV15 and TRBJ1-3, with D unclear. This CDR3 spans 15 amino acids. Germline V gene data show CDR1 as LNHNV and CDR2 as YYDKDF (reference sequence). The V and J ends lost 0 bases and 0 bases respectively, with 6 bases between them. This CDR3 is CATSRDRISGNTIYF. In DNA, the CDR3 is TGTGCCACCAGCAGAGATCGGATCTCTGGAAACACCATATATTTT.

The gene calls are TRBV20-1 and TRBJ2-1; D not resolved. Germline V gene lookup returns CDR1 DFQATT and CDR2 SNEGSKA (reference sequence). V lost 6 bases to trimming and J lost 5 bases, with 5 bases between them. This CDR3 comprises 10 residues. The DNA of the CDR3 is TGCAGTGCCCAGAACAATGAGCAGTTCTTC. Residues: CSAQNNEQFF.

The rearrangement links TRBV30 to TRBJ1-2; 9 bases line up with TRBD1. CDR1 is GTSNPN, CDR2 SVGIG, per germline (reference sequence). The CDR3 totals 14 residues. The ends lost 5 bases at V and 8 bases at J; junction bases unmatched: 12. The CDR3 bases are TGTGCCTGGTTGACGTACGGGACAGGGCAAGGCTACACCTTC. As protein: CAWLTYGTGQGYTF.

This chain joins TRBV4-2 and TRBJ1-1; a weak D match, TRBD1 (6 bases). The CDR3 extends over 15 amino acids. V was pared by 1 base and J by 4 bases, with 13 bases between. Germline V lookup: CDR1 LGHNA, CDR2 YNFKEQ. CDR3 in amino acids: CASSQGADRSTEAFF. DNA of the CDR3: TGTGCCAGCAGCCAAGGGGCTGACAGGAGCACTGAAGCTTTCTTT.

The chain has TRBV12-3 or TRBV12-4 and TRBJ1-5; a possible D gene is TRBD1 (5 bases). Trimming shortened V by 7 bases and J by 0 bases, and 10 bases separated the two germline ends. CDR3 length: 14 amino acids. The CDR3: CASTRRGSNQPQHF. DNA for the CDR3: TGTGCCAGCACCCGGAGGGGTAGCAATCAGCCCCAGCATTTT.

The chain combines TRBV6-2 or TRBV6-3 with TRBJ2-5; TRBD2 agrees at 8 bases. The CDR3 length is 14 residues. The V segment lost 7 bases and the J segment 2 bases; nucleotides outside the gene matches: 6. Germline V lookup: CDR1 MNHEY, CDR2 SVGEGT. This chain's CDR3 is CASMKSGGQETQYF. The CDR3 DNA reads as TGTGCCAGCATGAAAAGCGGGGGTCAAGAGACCCAGTACTTC.

The rearrangement uses TRBV7-8 and TRBJ2-7; 11 nucleotides line up with TRBD1. CDR3 size: 15 residues. Looked up from germline, CDR1 is SGHVS and CDR2 is FQNEAQ. The junction had 9 bases not matched to a gene; V was cut back by 4 bases and J by 7 bases. DNA of the CDR3: TGTGCCAGCAGCTCCGCGGGAGGGACAGGGGGAGAGCAGTACTTC. This codes for CASSSAGGTGGEQYF.

The chain joins TRBV18 to TRBJ2-7; the D call may be TRBD1 or TRBD2 (5 bases each). The germline V gene encodes CDR1 KGHSH and CDR2 LQKENI. The CDR3 is 13 amino acids. The V end lost 3 bases, the J end lost 5 bases, and 11 bases lay between the germline ends. The CDR3 loop reads CASSPRQGDEQYF. The DNA for the CDR3 is TGTGCCAGCTCACCGAGGCAGGGAGACGAGCAGTACTTC.